These T cell receptor beta chains were read from a single sample in a study of shared clonotypes between healthy human individuals. The method was immunoSEQ multiplex PCR; TCRdb's version includes in-frame clones alone and lacks a portion of them. Of 550,000 to 850,000 clones in the sample, roughly 70% were seen once. Sequencing was done on a sample of memory CD4+ T cells sorted from blood. The source is a woman under 40 in good health. Both conserved end residues are part of each CDR3. Each record gives: D gene, V gene, J gene, clone size, CDR3 protein, CDR3 DNA. A D gene is named only where the DNA matches it firmly. Some rows have no size entry. The others give once, few or many, or a class for an expanded clone.

>TRBD2|TRBV7-3|TRBJ2-2|-
CASSLNPPRGGVNTGELFF
TGTGCCAGCAGCTTAAACCCGCCTCGGGGGGGAGTAAACACCGGGGAGCTGTTTTTT
>-|TRBV29-1|TRBJ2-1|-
CSSRAYNEQFF
TGCAGCTCCCGGGCCTACAATGAGCAGTTCTTC
>TRBD1|TRBV19|TRBJ1-5|few
CASRIDRVQPQHF
TGTGCCAGTAGGATAGACAGGGTGCAGCCCCAGCATTTT
>-|TRBV5-1|TRBJ2-3|-
CASSQGTGTDTQYF
TGCGCCAGCAGCCAGGGGACGGGTACAGATACGCAGTATTTT
>TRBD1|TRBV5-1|TRBJ2-2|-
CASCSGTGASGELFF
TGCGCCAGCTGTTCCGGGACAGGGGCCTCCGGGGAGCTGTTTTTT
>TRBD2|TRBV30|TRBJ2-7|-
CAWSISGLAGDRYEQYF
TGTGCCTGGAGCATTTCGGGACTAGCGGGAGATCGCTACGAGCAGTACTTC
>-|TRBV15|TRBJ1-1|-
CATSPRGGRVNTEAFF
TGTGCCACCAGCCCCCGCGGGGGAAGGGTGAACACTGAAGCTTTCTTT
>-|TRBV11-2|TRBJ2-7|once
CASSFHRVRVGEQYF
TGTGCCAGCAGCTTCCACAGGGTTCGTGTAGGGGAGCAGTACTTC
>TRBD2|TRBV5-1|TRBJ2-5|many
CASSSLAGGRGQETQYF
TGCGCCAGCAGTTCTCTAGCGGGAGGGCGGGGACAAGAGACCCAGTACTTC
>TRBD2|TRBV28|TRBJ2-2|once
CASRVSGRTGELFF
TGTGCCAGCAGAGTTAGCGGGAGAACCGGGGAGCTGTTTTTT
>TRBD2|TRBV19|TRBJ2-2|many
CATKASGRTGELFF
TGTGCCACCAAAGCTAGCGGGAGAACCGGGGAGCTGTTTTTT
>-|TRBV28|TRBJ1-4|many
CASSLGHPEKLFF
TGTGCCAGCAGTTTGGGACACCCTGAAAAACTGTTTTTT
>-|TRBV4-2|TRBJ2-7|-
CASSQVDSSYEQYF
TGTGCCAGCAGCCAAGTGGACAGCTCCTACGAGCAGTACTTC
>TRBD2|TRBV25-1|TRBJ2-1|-
CASSEAGTSGFNEQFF
TGTGCCAGCAGTGAGGCCGGGACTAGCGGTTTCAATGAGCAGTTCTTC
>TRBD1|TRBV11-1|TRBJ2-5|-
CASSLIQGQGAETQYF
TGTGCCAGCAGCTTAATTCAGGGACAGGGGGCCGAGACCCAGTACTTC